Listed below are T cell receptor beta chains from one sample, sequenced in a study of early T cells in non-severe SARS-CoV-2 infection. In TCRdb, the 5' RACE reads were re-called with MiXCR into one record per CDR3 protein. The repertoire holds about 21,000 distinct CDR3 sequences, with about 4.7% as singletons. Sequencing was performed on whole blood. These receptors all stem from an adult who was a healthcare worker with PCR-confirmed SARS-CoV-2 infection or an uninfected control (not recorded which). CDR3s include the opening cysteine and the closing phenylalanine or tryptophan. D genes are given only for firm matches. Clone size is shown for a subset of rows, as once, few, many or a class of expanded clone.

NA	TRBV3-1	TRBJ1-6	NA	CASSQARAQSPLHF	TGTGCCAGCAGCCAAGCGAGGGCACAATCACCCCTCCACTTT
NA	TRBV7-3	TRBJ1-1	NA	CASSLIPVSGVMTEAFF	TGTGCCAGCAGCTTAATCCCAGTTTCAGGGGTGATGACTGAAGCTTTCTTT
many	TRBV7-3	TRBJ2-5	TRBD1	CASRTGTEETQYF	TGTGCCAGCAGGACCGGGACAGAAGAGACCCAGTACTTC
few	TRBV5-4	TRBJ1-2	NA	CASSSDASGDGYTF	TGTGCCAGCAGCTCCGACGCCTCTGGGGATGGCTACACCTTC
NA	TRBV25-1	TRBJ2-5	NA	CASSEWIDREGTQYF	TGTGCCAGCAGTGAATGGATCGACAGGGAGGGGACCCAGTACTTC
many	TRBV29-1	TRBJ2-3	NA	CSANRGGSTDTQYF	TGCAGCGCAAACAGGGGGGGTAGCACAGATACGCAGTATTTT
few	TRBV24-1	TRBJ2-2	NA	CATRRAGELFF	TGTGCCACCCGTCGAGCCGGGGAGCTGTTTTTT
few	TRBV10-3	TRBJ2-7	NA	CAITGNGYEQYF	TGTGCCATCACAGGGAATGGCTACGAGCAGTACTTC
many	TRBV11-3	TRBJ2-5	TRBD2	CASSLSGAETQYF	TGTGCCAGCAGCTTGAGCGGGGCGGAGACCCAGTACTTC
NA	TRBV20-1	TRBJ1-3	NA	CSANSRGESGNTIYF	TGCAGTGCTAACTCCAGGGGAGAATCTGGAAACACCATATATTTT
NA	TRBV5-5	TRBJ1-1	NA	CASSLYITESEAFF	TGTGCCAGCAGCTTATATATCACTGAGAGTGAAGCTTTCTTT
NA	TRBV12-3/TRBV12-4	TRBJ2-3	NA	CASTLGGGAVWIQYF	TGTGCCAGCACCTTAGGAGGCGGGGCGGTTTGGATCCAGTATTTT
NA	TRBV13	TRBJ2-1	NA	CASSSLLSNPEQFF	TGTGCCAGCAGCTCTCTTCTCTCGAATCCTGAGCAGTTCTTC
NA	TRBV29-1	TRBJ2-5	NA	CSVEDPGRETQYF	TGCAGCGTTGAAGATCCGGGACGAGAGACCCAGTACTTC
few	TRBV25-1	TRBJ1-1	NA	CASSEDLSGDTEAFF	TGTGCCAGCAGTGAAGACCTATCGGGGGACACTGAAGCTTTCTTT
many	TRBV12-3/TRBV12-4	TRBJ2-2	NA	CASRLVSNTGELFF	TGTGCCAGCAGACTAGTATCGAACACCGGGGAGCTGTTTTTT
many	TRBV9	TRBJ2-5	NA	CASSPTRGETQYF	TGTGCCAGCAGCCCCACGCGGGGAGAGACCCAGTACTTC
few	TRBV4-3	TRBJ1-3	NA	CASSLDLSGNTIYF	TGCGCCAGCAGCCTAGACCTCTCTGGAAACACCATATATTTT
medium-sized	TRBV7-9	TRBJ2-7	NA	CASSPQLMAPRYF	TGTGCCAGCAGCCCGCAATTGATGGCCCCCCGGTACTTC
many	TRBV7-9	TRBJ2-7	TRBD2	CASSPSLVTSFYEQYF	TGTGCCAGCAGCCCATCACTTGTGACTAGCTTCTACGAGCAGTACTTC
NA	TRBV4-1	TRBJ2-3	NA	CASSQVASISDTQYF	TGCGCCAGCAGCCAAGTGGCTAGCATATCGGATACGCAGTATTTT
NA	TRBV6-5	TRBJ2-5	NA	CASSYSLGVMETQYF	TGTGCCAGCAGTTACTCCCTGGGGGTCATGGAGACCCAGTACTTC
NA	TRBV20-1	TRBJ1-6	NA	CSARVRRTVNSPLHF	TGCAGTGCTAGAGTTAGGAGGACGGTGAATTCACCCCTCCACTTT
few	TRBV9	TRBJ1-2	NA	CASSVDGLNGYTF	TGTGCCAGCAGCGTAGACGGGCTTAATGGCTACACCTTC
NA	TRBV18	TRBJ1-4	NA	CASLPLAEREKLFF	TGTGCCAGCTTACCACTAGCAGAACGGGAAAAACTGTTTTTT
many	TRBV7-3	TRBJ1-1	NA	CASSLTGPVGAFF	TGTGCCAGCAGCTTAACTGGACCCGTCGGAGCTTTCTTT
many	TRBV27	TRBJ2-7	NA	CASSPRLDSYEQYF	TGTGCCAGCAGCCCGCGACTAGATAGCTACGAGCAGTACTTC
few	TRBV20-1	TRBJ2-7	NA	CSAYPRDPEAYEQYF	TGCAGTGCTTACCCCCGGGACCCCGAGGCCTACGAGCAGTACTTC
many	TRBV20-1	TRBJ1-1	NA	CSAHRQTEAFF	TGCAGTGCCCATAGACAAACTGAAGCTTTCTTT
many	TRBV20-1	TRBJ1-1	NA	CSARDSTRGDTEAFF	TGCAGTGCTAGAGACTCAACCCGTGGGGACACTGAAGCTTTCTTT
medium-sized	TRBV18	TRBJ1-6	NA	CASSLDRVGSPLHF	TGTGCCAGCTCACTAGACCGCGTAGGGTCACCCCTCCACTTT
many	TRBV3-1	TRBJ2-1	NA	CASSQGRGGNNEQFF	TGTGCCAGCAGCCAAGGGAGGGGGGGAAACAATGAGCAGTTCTTC
few	TRBV30	TRBJ2-4	NA	CAWSTAKLNIQYF	TGTGCCTGGAGTACGGCCAAGCTTAACATTCAGTACTTC
few	TRBV7-7	TRBJ2-5	NA	CASSLDGGETQYF	TGTGCTAGCAGCTTAGACGGGGGCGAGACCCAGTACTTC
many	TRBV20-1	TRBJ1-3	TRBD1	CSARGDSSSGNTIYF	TGCAGTGCTAGAGGGGACAGCAGCTCTGGAAACACCATATATTTT
NA	TRBV5-1	TRBJ2-1	TRBD2	CASSPSGGIYNEQFF	TGCGCCAGCAGCCCCAGCGGGGGGATATACAATGAGCAGTTCTTC
NA	TRBV4-2	TRBJ2-4	NA	CASSHVSGDGKNIQYF	TGTGCCAGCAGCCACGTATCAGGGGATGGCAAAAACATTCAGTACTTC
many	TRBV7-2	TRBJ1-4	TRBD1	CASNRGASEKLFF	TGTGCCAGCAACAGGGGGGCCAGTGAAAAACTGTTTTTT
few	TRBV10-3	TRBJ2-1	NA	CAISPDSFTYNEQFF	TGTGCCATCAGCCCCGACTCTTTTACCTACAATGAGCAGTTCTTC
few	TRBV10-3	TRBJ2-7	NA	CAISERRDLGEQYF	TGTGCCATCAGTGAACGGAGGGATCTTGGCGAGCAGTACTTC
many	TRBV7-6	TRBJ2-7	TRBD1	CASSLRTGSGYEQYF	TGTGCCAGCAGCTTGAGGACAGGGTCGGGCTACGAGCAGTACTTC
medium-sized	TRBV9	TRBJ2-5	NA	CASSTTGTKGETQYF	TGTGCCAGCAGCACAACCGGGACAAAAGGAGAGACCCAGTACTTC
NA	TRBV29-1	TRBJ2-3	TRBD2	CSVATSGGRTDTQYF	TGCAGCGTGGCGACTAGCGGGGGGCGCACAGATACGCAGTATTTT
many	TRBV19	TRBJ1-4	NA	CASSIDGATNEKLFF	TGTGCCAGTAGTATAGACGGCGCCACTAATGAAAAACTGTTTTTT
NA	TRBV24-1	TRBJ2-7	TRBD1	CATSDGQVQGHEQYF	TGTGCCACCAGTGATGGACAGGTCCAGGGACACGAGCAGTACTTC
many	TRBV3-1	TRBJ1-2	NA	CASSQGLATYGYTF	TGTGCCAGCAGCCAAGGATTGGCAACCTATGGCTACACCTTC
many	TRBV27	TRBJ2-6	NA	CASSFLEFSGANVLTF	TGTGCCAGCAGTTTCTTGGAGTTTTCTGGGGCCAACGTCCTGACTTTC
few	TRBV6-5	TRBJ1-2	TRBD1	CASSYGDSYGYTF	TGTGCCAGCAGTTACGGGGACAGCTATGGCTACACCTTC
NA	TRBV27	TRBJ2-5	NA	CASSLWGTQETQYF	TGTGCCAGCAGTTTATGGGGGACCCAAGAGACCCAGTACTTC